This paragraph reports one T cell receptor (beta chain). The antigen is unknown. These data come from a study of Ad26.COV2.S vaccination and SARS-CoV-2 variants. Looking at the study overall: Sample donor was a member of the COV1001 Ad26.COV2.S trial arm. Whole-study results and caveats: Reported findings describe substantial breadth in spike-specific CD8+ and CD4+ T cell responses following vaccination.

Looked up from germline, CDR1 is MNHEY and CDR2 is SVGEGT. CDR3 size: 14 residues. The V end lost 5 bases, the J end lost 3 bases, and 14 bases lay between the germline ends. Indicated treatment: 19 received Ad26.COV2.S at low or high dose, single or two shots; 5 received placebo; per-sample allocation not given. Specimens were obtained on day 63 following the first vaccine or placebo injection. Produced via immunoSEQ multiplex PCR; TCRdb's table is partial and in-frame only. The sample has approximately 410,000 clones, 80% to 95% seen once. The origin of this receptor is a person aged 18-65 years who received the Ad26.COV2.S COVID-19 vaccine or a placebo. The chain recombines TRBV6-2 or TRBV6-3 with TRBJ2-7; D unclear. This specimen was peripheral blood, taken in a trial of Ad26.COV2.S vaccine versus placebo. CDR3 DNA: TGTGCCAGCAGTATATCGGCAGGCAGCTACGAGCAGTACTTC. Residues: CASSISAGSYEQYF.